This T cell receptor (beta chain) came from a study of T cells after somatic rescue of genetic block. The germline CDR1 and CDR2 sequences are MNHEY and SMNVEV (reference sequence). The ends were cut back, 8 bases at V and 1 base at J, with 12 bases in the middle. The CDR3 totals 14 residues. Only in-frame clones appear in the TCRdb table, and some are missing; sequencing was by immunoSEQ multiplex PCR. The sample has about 110,000 clones, 90% to 95% seen once; the top ten hold roughly 1.5%. The chain recombines TRBV27 with TRBJ2-1, with D perhaps matching TRBD1 (7 bases). Input material: peripheral blood mononuclear cells (PBMCs). This TCR came from a woman aged 18-35 years. The CDR3 DNA reads as TGTGCCAGCTCTCAGGGGGGTTCCTACAATGAGCAGTTCTTC. The encoded protein is CASSQGGSYNEQFF.